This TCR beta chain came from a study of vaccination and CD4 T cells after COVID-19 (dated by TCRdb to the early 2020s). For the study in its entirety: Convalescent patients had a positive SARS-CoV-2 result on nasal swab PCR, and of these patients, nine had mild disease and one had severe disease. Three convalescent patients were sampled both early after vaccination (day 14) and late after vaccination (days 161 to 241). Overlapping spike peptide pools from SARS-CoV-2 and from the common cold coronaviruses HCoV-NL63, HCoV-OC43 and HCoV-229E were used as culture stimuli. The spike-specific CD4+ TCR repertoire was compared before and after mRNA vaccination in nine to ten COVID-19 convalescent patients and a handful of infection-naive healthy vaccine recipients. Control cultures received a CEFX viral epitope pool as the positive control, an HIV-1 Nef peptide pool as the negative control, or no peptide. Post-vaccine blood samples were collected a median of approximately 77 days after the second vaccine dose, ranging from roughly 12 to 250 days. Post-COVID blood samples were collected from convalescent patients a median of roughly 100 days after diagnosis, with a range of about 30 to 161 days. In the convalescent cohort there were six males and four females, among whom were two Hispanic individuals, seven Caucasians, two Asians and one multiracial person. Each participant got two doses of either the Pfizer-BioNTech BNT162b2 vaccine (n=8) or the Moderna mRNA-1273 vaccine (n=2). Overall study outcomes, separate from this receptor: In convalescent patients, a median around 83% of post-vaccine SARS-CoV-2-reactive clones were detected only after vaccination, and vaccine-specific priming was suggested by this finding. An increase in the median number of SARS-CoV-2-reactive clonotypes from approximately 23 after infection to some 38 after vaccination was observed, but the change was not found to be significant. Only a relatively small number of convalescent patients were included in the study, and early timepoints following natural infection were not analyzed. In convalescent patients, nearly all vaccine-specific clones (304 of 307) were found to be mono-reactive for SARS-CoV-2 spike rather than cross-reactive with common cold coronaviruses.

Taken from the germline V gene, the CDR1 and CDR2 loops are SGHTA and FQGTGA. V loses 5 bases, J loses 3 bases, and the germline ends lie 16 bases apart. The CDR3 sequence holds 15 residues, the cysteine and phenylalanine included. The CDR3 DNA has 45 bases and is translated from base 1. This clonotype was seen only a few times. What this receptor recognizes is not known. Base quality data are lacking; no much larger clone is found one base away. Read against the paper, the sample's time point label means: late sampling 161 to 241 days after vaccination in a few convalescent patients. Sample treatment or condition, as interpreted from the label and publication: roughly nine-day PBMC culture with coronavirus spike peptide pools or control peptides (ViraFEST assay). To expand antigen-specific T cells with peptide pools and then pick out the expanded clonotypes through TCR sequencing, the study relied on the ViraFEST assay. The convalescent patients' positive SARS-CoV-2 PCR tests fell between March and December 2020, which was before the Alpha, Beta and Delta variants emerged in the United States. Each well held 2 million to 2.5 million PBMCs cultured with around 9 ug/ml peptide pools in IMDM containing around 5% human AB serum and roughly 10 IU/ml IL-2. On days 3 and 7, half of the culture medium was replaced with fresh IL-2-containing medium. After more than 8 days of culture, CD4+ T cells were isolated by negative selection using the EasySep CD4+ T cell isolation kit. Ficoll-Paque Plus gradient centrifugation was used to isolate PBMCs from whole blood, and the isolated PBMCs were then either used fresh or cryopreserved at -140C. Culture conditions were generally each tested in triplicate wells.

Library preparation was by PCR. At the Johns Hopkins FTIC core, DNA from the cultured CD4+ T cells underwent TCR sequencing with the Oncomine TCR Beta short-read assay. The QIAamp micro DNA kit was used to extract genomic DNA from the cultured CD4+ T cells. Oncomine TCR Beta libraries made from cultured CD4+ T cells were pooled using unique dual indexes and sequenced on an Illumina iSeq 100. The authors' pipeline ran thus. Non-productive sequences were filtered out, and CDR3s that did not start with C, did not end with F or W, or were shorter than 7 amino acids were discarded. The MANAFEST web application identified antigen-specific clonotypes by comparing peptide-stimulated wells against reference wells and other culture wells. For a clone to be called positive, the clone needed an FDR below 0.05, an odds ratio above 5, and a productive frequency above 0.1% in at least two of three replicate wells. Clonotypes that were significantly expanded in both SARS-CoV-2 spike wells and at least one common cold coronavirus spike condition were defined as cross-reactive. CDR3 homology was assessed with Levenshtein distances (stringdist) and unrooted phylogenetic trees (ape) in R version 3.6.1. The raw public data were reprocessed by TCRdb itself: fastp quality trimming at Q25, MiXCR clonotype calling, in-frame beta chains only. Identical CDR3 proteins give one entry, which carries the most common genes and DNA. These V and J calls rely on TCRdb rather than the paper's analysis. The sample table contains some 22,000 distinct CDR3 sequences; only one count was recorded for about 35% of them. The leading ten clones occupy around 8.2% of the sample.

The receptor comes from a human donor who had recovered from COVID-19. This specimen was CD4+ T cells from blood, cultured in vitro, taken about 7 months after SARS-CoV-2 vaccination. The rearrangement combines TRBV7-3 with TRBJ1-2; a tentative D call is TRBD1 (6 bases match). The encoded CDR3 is CASSPEGGADYGYTF. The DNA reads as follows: TGTGCCAGCAGCCCCGAGGGGGGGGCGGACTATGGCTACACCTTC.